The TCR beta chain under discussion was sequenced for a study of blood T cell repertoires in COVID-19. In the study overall: Material from acute and convalescent COVID-19 was sourced from the United States, Italy and Spain. T cells, B-cell-depleted T cells, or PBMCs supplied cDNA or gDNA.

V was cut by 6 bases and J by 7 bases, with 10 bases left in between. The CDR3 length is 11 residues. The germline gives CDR1 DFQATT, CDR2 SNEGSKA (reference sequence). In the original workflow: Estimation of nucleated cell counts was performed using reference gene primer amplification. This table comes from immunoSEQ multiplex PCR, and its TCRdb copy is limited to in-frame clones, with some not included. That table supplies the V and J calls and clone size; D and trimming were determined from the DNA. The table shows about 270,000 clones, with roughly 87% occurring only once. The chain is built from TRBV20-1 and TRBJ2-1; D is ambiguous. The source of this sequence is a human donor in a cohort sampled during active COVID-19. Sequencing was carried out using peripheral blood. DNA for the CDR3: TGCAGTGCCATAGGAGTGAATGAGCAGTTCTTC. Protein product: CSAIGVNEQFF.